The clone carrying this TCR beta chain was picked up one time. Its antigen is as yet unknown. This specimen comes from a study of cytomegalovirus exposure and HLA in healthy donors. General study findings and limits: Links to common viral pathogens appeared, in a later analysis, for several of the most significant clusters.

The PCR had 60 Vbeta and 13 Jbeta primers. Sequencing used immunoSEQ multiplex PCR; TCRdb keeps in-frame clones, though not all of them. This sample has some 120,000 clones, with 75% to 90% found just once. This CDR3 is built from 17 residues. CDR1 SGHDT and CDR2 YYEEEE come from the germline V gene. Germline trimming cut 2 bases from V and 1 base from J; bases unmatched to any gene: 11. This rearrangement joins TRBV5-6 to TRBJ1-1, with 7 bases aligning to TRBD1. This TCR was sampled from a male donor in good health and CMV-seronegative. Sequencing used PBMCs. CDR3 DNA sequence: TGTGCCAGCAGCTTTTCCAGGGAAGGGGGCGGGAACACTGAAGCTTTCTTT. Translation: CASSFSREGGGNTEAFF.